The TCR beta chain described here comes from a study of beta chain features in type 1 diabetes. Findings of the study overall: Researchers report that Type 1 diabetes patients had moderately but significantly shorter TCRB CDR3s across all four CD4+ subsets.

Only a few counts were recorded for this clone. What it recognizes is unknown. The sequenced template was cDNA made from the entire isolated RNA. The method was immunoSEQ multiplex PCR; TCRdb's version includes in-frame clones alone and lacks a portion of them. The sample yields 310,000 or so clones, around 9.3% seen once. There are 12 residues in the CDR3. Between the trimmed V and J ends, which lost 4 bases and 8 bases, there was a span of 9 bases. Germline CDR1 is SNHLY and CDR2 is FYNNEI. The V call is TRBV2, the J call TRBJ2-1; no definite D call. The sequenced material came from central memory CD4+ T cells from blood. This sequence was found in a man under 40 with type 1 diabetes. The CDR3 DNA is TGTGCCAGCAGTGTATTCGACGATGAGCAGTTCTTC. The encoded protein is CASSVFDDEQFF.